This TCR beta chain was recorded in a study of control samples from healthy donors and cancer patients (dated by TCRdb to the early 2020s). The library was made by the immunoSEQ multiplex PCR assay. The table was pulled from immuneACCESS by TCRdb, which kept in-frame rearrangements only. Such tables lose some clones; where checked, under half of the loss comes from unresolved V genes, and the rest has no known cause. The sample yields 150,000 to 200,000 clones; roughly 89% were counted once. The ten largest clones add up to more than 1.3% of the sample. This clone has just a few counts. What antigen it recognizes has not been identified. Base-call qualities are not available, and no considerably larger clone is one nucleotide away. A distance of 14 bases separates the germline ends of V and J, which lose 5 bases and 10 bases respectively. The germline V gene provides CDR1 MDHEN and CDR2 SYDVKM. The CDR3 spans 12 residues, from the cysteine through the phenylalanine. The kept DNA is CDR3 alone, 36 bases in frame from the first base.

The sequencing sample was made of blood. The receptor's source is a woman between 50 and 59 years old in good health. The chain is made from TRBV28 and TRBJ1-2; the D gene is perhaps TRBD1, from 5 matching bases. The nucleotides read TGTGCCAGCAGTCCGACCGCAGGGCTCTACACCTTC. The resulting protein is CASSPTAGLYTF.